This TCR beta chain derives from a study of control samples from healthy donors and cancer patients. TCRdb keeps only in-frame clones here, not all; method: immunoSEQ multiplex PCR. The sample lists approximately 70,000 clones; approximately 90% were seen once. The CDR3 loop spans 14 amino acids. The TCR was taken from a woman aged 45-65 years with colorectal cancer. Sequencing input: PBMCs. V usage is TRBV21-1 and J usage is TRBJ2-5; the D segment call TRBD1 is taken from the table without a DNA check. TRBV21-1 is reported as a pseudogene. The CDR3 nucleotides are TGTGCCAGCAGCCCGGGACATTTCCAAGAGACCCAGTACTTC. Protein sequence: CASSPGHFQETQYF.